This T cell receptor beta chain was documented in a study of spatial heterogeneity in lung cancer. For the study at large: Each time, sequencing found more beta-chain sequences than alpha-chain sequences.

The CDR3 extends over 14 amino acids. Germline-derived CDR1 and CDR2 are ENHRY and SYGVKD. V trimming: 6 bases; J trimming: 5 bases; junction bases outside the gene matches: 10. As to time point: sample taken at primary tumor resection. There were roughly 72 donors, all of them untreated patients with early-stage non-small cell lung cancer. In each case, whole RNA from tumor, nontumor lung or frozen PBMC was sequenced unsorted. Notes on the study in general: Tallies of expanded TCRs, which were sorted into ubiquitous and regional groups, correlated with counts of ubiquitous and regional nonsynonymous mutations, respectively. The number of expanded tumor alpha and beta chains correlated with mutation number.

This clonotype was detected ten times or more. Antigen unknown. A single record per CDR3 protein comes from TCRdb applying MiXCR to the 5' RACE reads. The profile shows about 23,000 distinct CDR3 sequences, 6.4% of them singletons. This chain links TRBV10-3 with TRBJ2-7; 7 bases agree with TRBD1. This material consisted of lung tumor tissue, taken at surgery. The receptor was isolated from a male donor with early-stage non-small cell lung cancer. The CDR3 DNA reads TGTGCCATCAGGGACCAAACAGGGGCCAACGAGCAGTACTTC. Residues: CAIRDQTGANEQYF.